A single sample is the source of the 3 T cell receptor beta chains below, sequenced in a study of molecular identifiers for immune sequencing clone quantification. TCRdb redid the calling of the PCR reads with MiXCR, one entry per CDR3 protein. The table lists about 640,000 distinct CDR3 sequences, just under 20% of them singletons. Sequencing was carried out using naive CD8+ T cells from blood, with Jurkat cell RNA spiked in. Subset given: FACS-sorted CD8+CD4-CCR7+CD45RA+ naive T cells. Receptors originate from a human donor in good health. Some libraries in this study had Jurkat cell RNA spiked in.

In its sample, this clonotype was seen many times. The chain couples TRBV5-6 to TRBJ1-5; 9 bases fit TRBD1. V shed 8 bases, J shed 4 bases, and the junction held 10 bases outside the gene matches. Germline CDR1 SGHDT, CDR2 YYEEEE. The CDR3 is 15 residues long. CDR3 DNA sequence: TGTGCCAGTAGTATCGGGACAGGGCTTAATCAGCCCCAGCATTTT. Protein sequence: CASSIGTGLNQPQHF.

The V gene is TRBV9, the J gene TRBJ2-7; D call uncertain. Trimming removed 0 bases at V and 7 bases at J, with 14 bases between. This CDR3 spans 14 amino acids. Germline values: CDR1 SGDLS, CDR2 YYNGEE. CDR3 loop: CASSVGSSPREQYF. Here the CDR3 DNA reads TGTGCCAGCAGCGTAGGGAGTTCCCCTCGGGAGCAGTACTTC.

The CDR3 coding sequence is TGTGCCTCCCGGCGACTCCCAAGCTCCTACAATGAGCAGTTCTTC. Translated, it gives CASRRLPSSYNEQFF. The rearrangement joins TRBV9 to TRBJ2-1; D not certain. The CDR3 runs to 15 residues. Trimming stripped 10 bases from V and 0 bases from J, with 17 bases between. Germline V gives CDR1 SGDLS, CDR2 YYNGEE. Together with reference TRBV9 and TRBJ2-1, the CDR3 gives the full variable domain: DSGVTQTPKHLITATGQRVTLRCSPRSGDLSVYWYQQSLDQGLQFLIQYYNGEERAKGNILERFSAQQFPDLHSELNLSSLELGDSALYFCASRRLPSSYNEQFFGPGTRLTVL.